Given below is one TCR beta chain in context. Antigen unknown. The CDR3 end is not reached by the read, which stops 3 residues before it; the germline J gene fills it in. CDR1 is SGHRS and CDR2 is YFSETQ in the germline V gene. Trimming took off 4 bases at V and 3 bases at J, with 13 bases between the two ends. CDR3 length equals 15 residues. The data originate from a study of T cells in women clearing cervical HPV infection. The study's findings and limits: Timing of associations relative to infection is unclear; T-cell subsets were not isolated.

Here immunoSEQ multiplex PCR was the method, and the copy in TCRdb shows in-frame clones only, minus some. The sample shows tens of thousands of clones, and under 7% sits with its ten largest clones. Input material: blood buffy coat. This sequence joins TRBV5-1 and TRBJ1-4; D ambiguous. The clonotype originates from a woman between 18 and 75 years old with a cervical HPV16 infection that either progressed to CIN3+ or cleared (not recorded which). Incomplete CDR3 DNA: TGCGCCAGCAGCCCGAACCCGTCGGCTAATGAAAAA. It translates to CASSPNPSANEK. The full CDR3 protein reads CASSPNPSANEKLFF. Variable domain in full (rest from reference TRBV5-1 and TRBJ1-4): KAGVTQTPRYLIKTRGQQVTLSCSPISGHRSVSWYQQTPGQGLQFLFEYFSETQRNKGNFPGRFSGRQFSNSRSEMNVSTLELGDSALYLCASSPNPSANEKLFFGSGTQLSVL.